Following are 13 T cell receptor beta chains from one sample sequenced in a study of blood T cell repertoires in COVID-19. Using immunoSEQ multiplex PCR, the repertoire was profiled, and TCRdb retains in-frame clones only, with some absent. The table shows about 200,000 clones, with roughly 84% occurring only once. Source material: PBMCs or T cells enriched from blood (not recorded which). The receptors were sampled from a woman in her thirties who had been exposed to COVID-19.

The chain is built from TRBV20-1 and TRBJ1-1; weak D call: TRBD1 (5 bases). Trimming cost V 6 bases and J 11 bases, with 16 bases left between them. The CDR3 is 11 residues long. Germline values: CDR1 DFQATT, CDR2 SNEGSKA (reference sequence). The DNA for the CDR3 is TGCAGTGCCACAAGCCAGGGTAGCGCTTTCTTT. Its protein product is CSATSQGSAFF.

The chain couples TRBV3-1 (or the pseudogene TRBV3-2) to TRBJ1-1, with D unresolved. This CDR3 comprises 12 residues. Germline loops: CDR1 LGHDT, CDR2 YNNKEL (reference sequence). Trimming took off 4 bases at V and 5 bases at J, with 8 bases between the two ends. The CDR3 DNA follows: TGTGCCAGCAGCCTCCCCGAGACTGAAGCTTTCTTT. This translates into CASSLPETEAFF.

This chain links TRBV2 with TRBJ2-1; D is perhaps TRBD2 (6 bases). CDR1 is SNHLY and CDR2 is FYNNEI in the germline V gene. The CDR3 runs to 13 residues. Trimming left V 7 bases short and J 7 bases short, with 14 bases between. CDR3 sequence reads: CASMRLARNEQFF. DNA for the CDR3: TGTGCCAGCATGAGGCTAGCGAGAAATGAGCAGTTCTTC.

The CDR3 DNA reads as TGTGCCAGCAGCTTAAGCGGGTCCACTGAAGCTTTCTTT. Its translation: CASSLSGSTEAFF. The chain is built from TRBV7-9 and TRBJ1-1; D is unresolved. Per the germline V gene, CDR1 is SEHNR and CDR2 is FQNEAQ (reference sequence). The CDR3 runs to 13 residues. V was shortened by 2 bases and J by 4 bases, with 8 bases between the two germline ends.

This clone has a single count. This sequence joins TRBV19 and TRBJ2-1, with TRBD2 identical over 12 bases. V lost 6 bases to trimming and J lost 7 bases; unmatched junction nucleotides: 7. CDR3 size: 15 residues. Germline CDR1 and CDR2: LNHDA and SQIVND (reference sequence). The CDR3 region has the DNA TGTGCCAGTAGCAGAGGACTAGCGGGGTATAATGAGCAGTTCTTC. Translating gives CASSRGLAGYNEQFF.

This rearrangement joins TRBV7-9 to TRBJ1-2; D is unresolved. Germline V CDR1 and CDR2: SEHNR, FQNEAQ (reference sequence). The CDR3 is made up of 15 amino acids. The V end lost 1 base, the J end lost 4 bases, and 13 bases lay between the germline ends. The CDR3 is CASSLEQAGRYGYTF. In DNA form, the CDR3 reads TGTGCCAGCAGCTTAGAGCAGGCAGGTCGCTATGGCTACACCTTC.

This clone was observed once. The rearrangement links TRBV5-4 to TRBJ2-7; D possibly corresponds to TRBD1 (6 bases). This CDR3 is built from 14 residues. Germline CDR1 and CDR2: SGHNT and YYREEE (reference sequence). V lost 2 bases and J 5 bases, leaving 14 bases between the germline ends. The CDR3, as DNA: TGTGCCAGCAGCTTATCAGGGGTCATCAACGAGCAGTACTTC. Translated, it gives CASSLSGVINEQYF.

The CDR3 region has the DNA TGCGCCAGCAGCCGGAAGACCTCGGGAAATGAGCAGTTCTTC. Translated: CASSRKTSGNEQFF. J is TRBJ2-1 and V is TRBV4-1, with D possibly being TRBD2 (5 bases). CDR1 is MGHRA and CDR2 is YSYEKL in the germline V gene. V was clipped by 4 bases and J by 7 bases, with 14 bases between them. CDR3 length equals 14 residues.

This chain connects TRBV4-1 to TRBJ1-2; D may be TRBD1 (5 bases). Trimming removed 0 bases at V and 5 bases at J, with 7 bases between. Germline V lookup: CDR1 MGHRA, CDR2 YSYEKL. The CDR3 consists of 13 residues. CDR3 in amino acids: CASSQEAGYGYTF. The CDR3 coding sequence is TGCGCCAGCAGCCAAGAGGCAGGGTATGGCTACACCTTC.

The CDR3 DNA follows: TGTGCCAGCAGCTTAGACCCGAGCTCTGGAAACACCATATATTTT. This encodes CASSLDPSSGNTIYF. The genes are TRBV7-2 and TRBJ1-3; D not certain. Germline values: CDR1 SGHTA, CDR2 FQGNSA. The CDR3 has 15 residues. Trimming took off 1 base at V and 0 bases at J, with 7 bases between the two ends.

The V gene is TRBV9, the J gene TRBJ2-7; maybe TRBD2 (5 bases). In germline, CDR1 is SGDLS, CDR2 YYNGEE. Trimming removed 5 bases at V and 2 bases at J, with 14 bases between. The CDR3 loop spans 14 amino acids. CDR3 DNA: TGTGCCAGCAGTCGAGAGGGCAGAGCCTACGAGCAGTACTTC. Its translation is CASSREGRAYEQYF.

The gene calls are TRBV5-6 and TRBJ1-2; tentative D call: TRBD1 (6 bases). The CDR3 is 15 residues long. V lost 1 base and J 4 bases, leaving 14 bases between the germline ends. Germline V gives CDR1 SGHDT, CDR2 YYEEEE. CDR3 coding DNA: TGTGCCAGCAGCTTGCCCGGACAGTTACGCTATGGCTACACCTTC. As protein: CASSLPGQLRYGYTF.

This chain uses TRBV6-5 with TRBJ1-6, with D possibly TRBD1 on 5 matching bases. Between the trimmed V and J ends, which lost 7 bases and 2 bases, there was a span of 12 bases. This CDR3 region has 15 residues. Looked up from germline, CDR1 is MNHEY and CDR2 is SVGAGI. The CDR3 sequence is CASTQGATYNSPLHF. CDR3 sequence (DNA): TGTGCCAGCACTCAAGGGGCTACCTATAATTCACCCCTCCACTTT.